This note documents a single T cell receptor beta chain sequence. About 0.5 to 1 ug RNA was reverse transcribed with random hexamers. The immunoSEQ assay covered 54 Vbeta and 13 Jbeta segments for CDR3. TCRdb redid the calling of the immunoSEQ multiplex PCR reads with MiXCR, one entry per CDR3 protein. The sample holds about 71,000 distinct CDR3 sequences; around 96% are singletons and the top ten take around 0.11%. V was clipped by 1 base and J by 0 bases, with 10 bases between them. The germline V gene has CDR1 SGHVS and CDR2 FNYEAQ. CDR3 length: 15 residues. This sample stems from a study of CD8 T cells in Susac syndrome. Relapsing-remitting disease, either stable or active, was present in the multiple sclerosis controls, who were treatment-naive patients.

This TCR was recovered from a human donor with multiple sclerosis. The source material was CD4+ T cells from PBMCs. The chain links TRBV7-6 to TRBJ2-7; no firm D call. The CDR3 region is CASSLGIEDSYEQYF. CDR3 nucleotide sequence: TGTGCCAGCAGCTTAGGGATAGAGGACTCCTACGAGCAGTACTTC. The variable domain in full, completed from reference TRBV7-6 and TRBJ2-7, reads GAGVSQSPRYKVTKRGQDVALRCDPISGHVSLYWYRQALGQGPEFLTYFNYEAQQDKSGLPNDRFSAERPEGSISTLTIQRTEQRDSAMYRCASSLGIEDSYEQYFGPGTRLTVT.